The rows below give T cell receptor beta chains drawn from one sample of a study of T cell responses to AZD1222 COVID-19 vaccine. TCRdb keeps only in-frame clones here, not all; method: immunoSEQ multiplex PCR. Of more than 150,000 clones in the sample, approximately 92% were seen once. This sample comprised peripheral blood, obtained on day 0 of AZD1222 vaccination. The receptors here all came from an adult in good health. Each CDR3 is given with its conserved first and last residue. The D gene is left open where the match is weak. Not all rows give a size; the values are once, few, many and, for expanded clones, a class.

-	TRBJ1-4	TRBD1	TRBV7-6	TGTGCCAGCAGCTTAGGGGACAGGGGGGGAGGTGAAAAACTGTTTTTT	CASSLGDRGGGEKLFF
-	TRBJ1-3	TRBD1	TRBV25-1	TGTGCCAGCAGTAGGGGGACAGGGGGCTCTGGAAACACCATATATTTT	CASSRGTGGSGNTIYF
-	TRBJ2-1	-	TRBV30	TGTGCCTGGAGTCGGGGTAGCTCCTACAATGAGCAGTTCTTC	CAWSRGSSYNEQFF
-	TRBJ1-1	-	TRBV5-5	TGTGCCAGCAGCTTGACGAGAAACACTGAAGCTTTCTTT	CASSLTRNTEAFF
-	TRBJ1-1	-	TRBV19	TGTGCCAGTAGCCAACGGAGGACGAACACTGAAGCTTTCTTT	CASSQRRTNTEAFF
-	TRBJ2-5	TRBD1	TRBV7-3	TGTGCCAGCAGCTCCGGACAGGTGGAGACCCAGTACTTC	CASSSGQVETQYF
-	TRBJ2-7	TRBD2	TRBV18	TGTGCCAGCTCGGATTGGACTAGAGGCTCGGGCGAGCAGTACTTC	CASSDWTRGSGEQYF
-	TRBJ1-1	-	TRBV27	TGTGCCAGCAGTTTATCAGGGGGAAACACTGAAGCTTTCTTT	CASSLSGGNTEAFF
-	TRBJ2-3	-	TRBV7-2	TGTGCCAGCAGCTTACTGCATGTGACGGAAAGCACAGATACGCAGTATTTT	CASSLLHVTESTDTQYF
-	TRBJ2-7	-	TRBV9	TGTGCCAGCAGCGTAGGAGGACAGCCCCTCCACGAGCAGTACTTC	CASSVGGQPLHEQYF
-	TRBJ1-5	-	TRBV3-1/TRBV3-2	TGTGCCAGCAGCCAAGGAGGGCGGGAAAATCAGCCCCAGCATTTT	CASSQGGRENQPQHF
-	TRBJ2-2	-	TRBV12-3/TRBV12-4	TGTGCCAGCAGTTTATTTAGAACCGGGGAGCTGTTTTTT	CASSLFRTGELFF
-	TRBJ1-5	-	TRBV2	TGTGCCAGCAGTGTAGAAGCTAACAATCAGCCCCAGCATTTT	CASSVEANNQPQHF
once	TRBJ2-1	-	TRBV4-1	TGCGCCAGCAGCCAAGGTCGGTACGGCAATGAGCAGTTCTTC	CASSQGRYGNEQFF
-	TRBJ1-2	TRBD1	TRBV4-1	TGCGCCAGCAGCCAAGGGGGACAGAACTATGGCTACACCTTC	CASSQGGQNYGYTF
-	TRBJ2-1	TRBD2	TRBV19	TGTGCCAGTAGTTTTCAAGCGGGACTTTCCAATGAGCAGTTCTTC	CASSFQAGLSNEQFF
-	TRBJ2-7	-	TRBV4-2	TGTGCCAGCAGCCAAGATGGGTCCTCCTACGAGCAGTACTTC	CASSQDGSSYEQYF
-	TRBJ1-1	-	TRBV10-3	TGTGCCATCAGGGGGGACGGCTCTATGAACACTGAAGCTTTCTTT	CAIRGDGSMNTEAFF
-	TRBJ2-7	TRBD1	TRBV11-2	TGTGCCAGCAGTTCCGGGACAGGGGGATACGAGCAGTACTTC	CASSSGTGGYEQYF
once	TRBJ1-2	TRBD1	TRBV5-8	TGTGCCAGCAGCAGGGACAGGGTTGGCTATGGCTACACCTTC	CASSRDRVGYGYTF
-	TRBJ2-7	TRBD2	TRBV6-5	TGTGCCAGCATTAGGGAGGGTGCATACTACGAGCAGTACTTC	CASIREGAYYEQYF
-	TRBJ2-1	TRBD2	TRBV5-1	TGCGCCAGCAGCCAAGTCGGGCTAGCGGGAGGAGGTGAGCAGTTCTTC	CASSQVGLAGGGEQFF
once	TRBJ1-5	-	TRBV3-1/TRBV3-2	TGTGCCAGCAGTCCAGGGGAGTTTGAACAGCCCCAGCATTTT	CASSPGEFEQPQHF
-	TRBJ1-1	-	TRBV7-9	TGTGCCAGCAGCGGACCGGGCCTGAACACTGAAGCTTTCTTT	CASSGPGLNTEAFF
-	TRBJ1-6	-	TRBV28	TGTGCCAGCAGTTCTTCCAGAAGAAATTCACCCCTCCACTTT	CASSSSRRNSPLHF
-	TRBJ1-1	-	TRBV3-1/TRBV3-2	TGTGCCAGCAGCCAAGATCTGCCGGGAATGAACACTGAAGCTTTCTTT	CASSQDLPGMNTEAFF
-	TRBJ2-1	-	TRBV10-3	TGTGCCATCAGTGAGTCGTCTCTTTTGGAGAAGTTCTTC	CAISESSLLEKFF
-	TRBJ2-4	-	TRBV19	TGTGCCAGTACCCCCAGGGGAAGAAACATTCAGTACTTC	CASTPRGRNIQYF
-	TRBJ2-2	TRBD1	TRBV5-1	TGCGCCAGCAGCTTGGGGGACAGGGAAAACACCGGGGAGCTGTTTTTT	CASSLGDRENTGELFF
-	TRBJ1-2	TRBD1	TRBV28	TGTGCCAGCAGTTTAGGGGACAGCACCCTCAACTATGGCTACACCTTC	CASSLGDSTLNYGYTF